The 16 T cell receptor beta chains given below trace back to one sample, sequenced in a study of vaccination and CD4 T cells after COVID-19. The antigens these receptors bind are not known. Sequenced with the Oncomine TCR Beta short-read assay was DNA taken from cultured CD4+ T cells. TCRdb passed the PCR reads through MiXCR, listing each CDR3 protein once. In the table there are some 16,000 distinct CDR3 sequences, about 55% of which are singletons. The treatment denotes: roughly 10-day PBMC culture with coronavirus spike peptide pools or control peptides (ViraFEST assay). The sample taken for sequencing was CD4+ T cells from blood, cultured in vitro. These receptors originate from a human donor who had recovered from COVID-19.

This clonotype has a handful of counts. The J gene is TRBJ2-7, the V gene TRBV7-9; 7 bases match TRBD1. The ends lost 5 bases at V and 7 bases at J; junction bases unmatched: 11. CDR3 length: 14 amino acids. Germline CDR1 and CDR2: SEHNR and FQNEAQ (reference sequence). CDR3 nucleotide sequence: TGTGCCAGCAGCGCCGACAGGGTATCGGGGGAGCAGTACTTC. This sequence encodes CASSADRVSGEQYF.

This chain connects TRBV7-3 to TRBJ2-2, with 7 nucleotides matching TRBD1. Germline V gene data show CDR1 as SGHTA and CDR2 as FQGTGA. The CDR3 totals 15 residues. J lost 4 bases, V lost 5 bases, and 7 bases had no gene match. The CDR3: CASSVRDRGTGELFF. CDR3 sequence (DNA): TGTGCCAGCAGCGTTCGGGACAGAGGCACCGGGGAGCTGTTTTTT.

The rearrangement uses TRBV18 and TRBJ2-3; unclear D gene. This CDR3 has 13 amino acids. Trimming shortened V by 6 bases and J by 6 bases, and 13 bases separated the two germline ends. CDR1 and CDR2 (germline): KGHSH, LQKENI. CDR3 DNA: TGTGCCAGCTCTTCTCTACCTGGGGATACGCAGTATTTT. Protein: CASSSLPGDTQYF.

The chain combines TRBV10-2 with TRBJ2-3; D is perhaps TRBD2 (5 bases). The CDR3 loop spans 14 amino acids. Germline V gene data show CDR1 as WSHSY and CDR2 as SAAADI. Trimming stripped 2 bases from V and 3 bases from J, with 9 bases between. CDR3 DNA: TGCGCCAGCAGTGAGGATGGCGGGACAGATACGCAGTATTTT. This gives the protein CASSEDGGTDTQYF.

The J gene is TRBJ2-3, the V gene TRBV11-1; TRBD2 matches at 12 bases. Germline-derived CDR1 and CDR2 are SGHAT and FQDESV (reference sequence). V lost 4 bases to trimming and J lost 1 base; unmatched junction nucleotides: 9. The CDR3 is 18 amino acids. CDR3 sequence (DNA): TGTGCCAGCAGCTCCCCAACTAGCGGGAGGACCCGCACAGATACGCAGTATTTT. Encoded protein: CASSSPTSGRTRTDTQYF.

The CDR3 coding sequence is TGTGCCAGCAGTGAAGCCCTGACAGGGAGGGTTGGCTACGAGCAGTACTTC. Residues: CASSEALTGRVGYEQYF. The genes are TRBV2 and TRBJ2-7; D is tentatively TRBD1 or TRBD2 (7 bases each). Trimming pared 0 bases from V and 3 bases from J, leaving 18 bases between. Germline loops: CDR1 SNHLY, CDR2 FYNNEI. The CDR3 runs 17 residues.

The chain couples TRBV7-9 to TRBJ1-1; maybe TRBD1 (6 bases). CDR1 and CDR2 (germline): SEHNR, FQNEAQ (reference sequence). CDR3 length: 14 amino acids. V lost 6 bases, J lost 1 base, and 12 bases lay in between. CDR3 DNA: TGTGCCAGCAGATACGCCAGGGGGAACACTGAAGCTTTCTTT. Its translation is CASRYARGNTEAFF.

In this sample, this clonotype turned up a few times. V is TRBV12-3 or TRBV12-4 and J is TRBJ2-2; no clear D gene. CDR3 length equals 15 residues. V was trimmed by 2 bases and J by 0 bases, leaving 7 bases between them. The CDR3 protein is CASSLSPTNTGELFF. The CDR3 bases are TGTGCCAGCAGTTTAAGTCCTACGAACACCGGGGAGCTGTTTTTT.

The CDR3 sequence is CASRPGQGITEAFF. CDR3 sequence (DNA): TGTGCCAGCAGACCAGGCCAGGGAATCACTGAAGCTTTCTTT. The chain has TRBV6-1 and TRBJ1-1; perhaps TRBD1 as D (5 bases). CDR3 size: 14 residues. Germline loops: CDR1 MNHNS, CDR2 SASEGT. V lost 6 bases and J 4 bases, leaving 15 bases between the germline ends.

The chain joins TRBV30 to TRBJ1-2; 10 bases are a match to TRBD1. After removal of 0 bases from V and 2 bases from J, the junction contained 0 bases not matched to a gene. Germline assignment: CDR1 GTSNPN and CDR2 SVGIG (reference sequence). This CDR3 contains 14 residues. CDR3 sequence reads: CAWSVGQGNYGYTF. The CDR3 bases are TGTGCCTGGAGTGTGGGACAGGGGAACTATGGCTACACCTTC.

This chain links TRBV5-1 with TRBJ2-5, with 9 bases identical to TRBD1. The CDR3 extends over 15 amino acids. Germline V gene sequence: CDR1 SGHRS, CDR2 YFSETQ. Trimming cost V 7 bases and J 5 bases; bases outside gene matches: 12. The CDR3 protein is CASSRTGAPRETQYF. CDR3 nucleotide sequence: TGCGCCAGCTCGCGGACAGGGGCCCCCAGGGAGACCCAGTACTTC.

The chain has TRBV20-1 and TRBJ2-1; the match to TRBD1 covers 9 bases. Germline assignment: CDR1 DFQATT and CDR2 SNEGSKA (reference sequence). This CDR3 has 17 residues. The V segment lost 0 bases and the J segment 4 bases; nucleotides outside the gene matches: 10. CDR3: CSARDLDRGIGYNEQFF. The CDR3 nucleotides are TGCAGTGCTAGAGATCTGGACAGGGGAATTGGGTACAATGAGCAGTTCTTC.

This chain connects TRBV28 to TRBJ2-7; TRBD2 matches at 10 bases. CDR1 MDHEN and CDR2 SYDVKM come from the germline V gene. The CDR3 is 15 amino acids. Unmatched junction bases numbered 9, after V lost 6 bases and J lost 4 bases. CDR3 loop: CASRPPGLASYEQYF. Written as DNA, the CDR3 is TGTGCCAGCAGACCACCGGGACTAGCGTCTTACGAGCAGTACTTC.

CDR3 protein: CASSPSGGGYYGYTF. The CDR3 DNA sequence: TGTGCCAGCAGCCCCTCGGGGGGGGGATACTATGGCTACACCTTC. The V gene is TRBV7-9, the J gene TRBJ1-2; TRBD1 is a possible D gene (5 bases). CDR3 length: 15 amino acids. V lost 5 bases and J 3 bases, leaving 16 bases between the germline ends. Germline assignment: CDR1 SEHNR and CDR2 FQNEAQ (reference sequence).

This chain connects TRBV20-1 to TRBJ2-7, with D perhaps TRBD1 (6 bases). The germline CDR1 and CDR2 sequences are DFQATT and SNEGSKA (reference sequence). V was shortened by 3 bases and J by 5 bases, with 20 bases between the two germline ends. CDR3 size: 15 residues. For the CDR3, the DNA is TGCAGTGCTAGGGCCCCCGGGACATTGACGGACGAGCAGTACTTC. Translation: CSARAPGTLTDEQYF.

V gene TRBV5-4 combines with J gene TRBJ1-2, with D maybe TRBD1 (6 bases). The V gene's germline CDR1 is SGHNT and CDR2 YYREEE (reference sequence). V lost 6 bases to trimming and J lost 6 bases, with 12 bases between them. CDR3 length equals 12 residues. As DNA, the CDR3 is TGTGCCAGCAAACAGGGTCCGAATGGCTACACCTTC. It encodes CASKQGPNGYTF.